This entry describes one T cell receptor beta chain. The data were taken from a study of blood T cell repertoires in COVID-19. Clones were read by immunoSEQ multiplex PCR, and TCRdb kept only the in-frame ones, dropping some. The sample has 95,000 to 110,000 clones; about 90% are singletons. This clonotype was sampled from a man between 40 and 49 years old with active or convalescent COVID-19. The sample comprised peripheral blood.

The CDR3: CASSSSRGSYEQYF. The CDR3 coding sequence is TGTGCCAGCAGTTCTAGTAGGGGCTCCTACGAGCAGTACTTC. The rearrangement joins TRBV27 to TRBJ2-7, with D possibly being TRBD1 (5 bases). Germline loops: CDR1 MNHEY, CDR2 SMNVEV (reference sequence). V lost 4 bases, J lost 0 bases, and 10 bases lay in between. The CDR3 length is 14 residues.